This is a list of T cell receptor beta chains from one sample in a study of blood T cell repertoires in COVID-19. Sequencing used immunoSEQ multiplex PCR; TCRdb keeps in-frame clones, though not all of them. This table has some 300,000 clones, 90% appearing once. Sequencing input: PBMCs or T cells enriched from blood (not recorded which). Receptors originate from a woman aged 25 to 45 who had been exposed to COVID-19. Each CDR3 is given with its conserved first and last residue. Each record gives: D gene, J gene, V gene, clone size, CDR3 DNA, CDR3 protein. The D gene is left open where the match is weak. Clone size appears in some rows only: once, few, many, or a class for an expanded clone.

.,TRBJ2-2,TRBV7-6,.,TGTGCCAGCAGCTTAGGGGGGGTCGGCGGGGAGCTGTTTTTT,CASSLGGVGGELFF
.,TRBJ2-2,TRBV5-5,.,TGTGCCAGCAGCGCACTTCGGGTGAGGAACACCGGGGAGCTGTTTTTT,CASSALRVRNTGELFF
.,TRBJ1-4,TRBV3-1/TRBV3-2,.,TGTGCCAGCAGCCAAGTTAGGAGTGAAAAACTGTTTTTT,CASSQVRSEKLFF
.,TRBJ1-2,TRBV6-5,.,TGTGCCAGCAAAACAGGACGCCCGGTTAACTATGGCTACACCTTC,CASKTGRPVNYGYTF
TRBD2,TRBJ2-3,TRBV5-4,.,TGTGCCAGCAGCATAGTAGCGGGGGGAAGGGCAGATACGCAGTATTTT,CASSIVAGGRADTQYF
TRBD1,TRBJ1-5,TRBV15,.,TGTGCCACCAGCAGACCAACGGACAGGGGGTTCAATCAGCCCCAGCATTTT,CATSRPTDRGFNQPQHF
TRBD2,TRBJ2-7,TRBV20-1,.,TGCAGTGCTAGTTCTTCTAGACTAGCGGTCCACGAGCAGTACTTC,CSASSSRLAVHEQYF
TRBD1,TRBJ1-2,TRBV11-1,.,TGTGCCAGCACCCCGGGACAGGGCAACTATGGCTACACCTTC,CASTPGQGNYGYTF
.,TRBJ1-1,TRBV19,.,TGTGCCAGTAGTATTAGACAGCGCCTTTGGAACACTGAAGCTTTCTTT,CASSIRQRLWNTEAFF
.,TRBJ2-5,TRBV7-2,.,TGTGCCAGCAGCTTAGTGGCGGTCGGGGGAGAGACCCAGTACTTC,CASSLVAVGGETQYF
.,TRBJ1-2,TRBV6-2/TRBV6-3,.,TGTGCCAGCAGTTACTCGGCGCGACTAGGCTATGGCTACACCTTC,CASSYSARLGYGYTF
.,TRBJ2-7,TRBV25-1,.,TGTGCCAGCAGTGAACAGGGTTACGAGCAGTACTTC,CASSEQGYEQYF
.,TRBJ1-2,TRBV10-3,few,TGTGCCATCAGCGACGGGAGCTATGGCTACACCTTC,CAISDGSYGYTF
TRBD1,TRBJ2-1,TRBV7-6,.,TGTGCCAGCAGCCCTGGACAGGGTAAATCCTACAATGAGCAGTTCTTC,CASSPGQGKSYNEQFF
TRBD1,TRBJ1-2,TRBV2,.,TGTGCCAGCAGAGAGATGGCAGGGGGCCTATGGGGCTACACCTTC,CASREMAGGLWGYTF
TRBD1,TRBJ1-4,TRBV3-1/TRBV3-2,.,TGTGCCAGCAGCCTCCAAGGGGGCCCAGGGGGAAAACTGTTTTTT,CASSLQGGPGGKLFF
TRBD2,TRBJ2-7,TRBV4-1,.,TGCGCCAGCAGCCAAGATTGGGGGGGATACGAGCAGTACTTC,CASSQDWGGYEQYF
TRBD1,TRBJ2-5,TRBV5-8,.,TGTGCCAGCAGCTTGGTGGCTCGACAGGGGGGAACCCAAGAGACCCAGTACTTC,CASSLVARQGGTQETQYF
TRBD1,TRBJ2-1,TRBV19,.,TGTGCCAGTAGTATAGATCCAGGGACAGGGATCAATGAGCAGTTCTTC,CASSIDPGTGINEQFF
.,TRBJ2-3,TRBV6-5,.,TGTGCCAGCAGTTATCCGGGCACAGATACGCAGTATTTT,CASSYPGTDTQYF
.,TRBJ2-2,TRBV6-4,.,TGTGCCAGCAGTCAACCCGGGGTTCGCCAAAATAGCACCGGGGAGCTGTTTTTT,CASSQPGVRQNSTGELFF
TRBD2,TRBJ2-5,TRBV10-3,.,TGTGCCATCAGTGAGTCGAGGGCTAGCGGGGGAGGAGAGACCCAGTACTTC,CAISESRASGGGETQYF
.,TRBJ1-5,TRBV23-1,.,TGCGCCAGCAGCCGATGGGGAGACACTAGCAATCAGCCCCAGCATTTT,CASSRWGDTSNQPQHF
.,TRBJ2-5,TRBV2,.,TGTGCCAGCAGTTCCAGGGAAGAGACCCAGTACTTC,CASSSREETQYF
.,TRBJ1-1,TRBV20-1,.,TGCAGTGCTAGTCCCCCATTGGGGGGGGCTGGGCCTGAAGCTTTCTTT,CSASPPLGGAGPEAFF
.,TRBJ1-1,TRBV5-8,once,TGTGCCAGCAGCTTTATACAGGGAATGATAGACACTGAAGCTTTCTTT,CASSFIQGMIDTEAFF
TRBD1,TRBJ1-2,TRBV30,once,TGTGCCTGGAAAGGGGACAGGGGACGTGGCTACACCTTC,CAWKGDRGRGYTF
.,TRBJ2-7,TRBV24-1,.,TGTGCCACCAGTGATTTGCGCGGCTACGAGCAGTACTTC,CATSDLRGYEQYF
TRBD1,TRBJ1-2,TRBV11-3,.,TGTGCCAGCAGCTTACCCCTGACAGGGGGCCGTGGCTACACCTTC,CASSLPLTGGRGYTF
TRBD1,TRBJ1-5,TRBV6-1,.,TGTGCCAGCAGTGATAACCCGACAGGGGTCAATCAGCCCCAGCATTTT,CASSDNPTGVNQPQHF
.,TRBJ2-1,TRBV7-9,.,TGTGCCAGCAGCTTAGCTGGCGGCGGCTCCTACAATGAGCAGTTCTTC,CASSLAGGGSYNEQFF
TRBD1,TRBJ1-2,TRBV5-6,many,TGTGCCAGCAGCCCTACAGGGGGCTATGGCTACACCTTC,CASSPTGGYGYTF
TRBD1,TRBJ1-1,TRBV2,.,TGTGCCAGGACAGGGTTAGGGAACACTGAAGCTTTCTTT,CARTGLGNTEAFF
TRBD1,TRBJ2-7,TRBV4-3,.,TGCGCCAGCAGCCAGGGACAGGGGGCTTACGAGCAGTACTTC,CASSQGQGAYEQYF
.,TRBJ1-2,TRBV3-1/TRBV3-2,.,TGTGCCAGCAGCCAAGATCTGGGGGCTAAAGGCTATGGCTACACCTTC,CASSQDLGAKGYGYTF
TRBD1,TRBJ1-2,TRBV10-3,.,TGTGCCATCACGAGACAGGGAAACTATGGCTACACCTTC,CAITRQGNYGYTF
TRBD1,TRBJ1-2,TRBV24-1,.,TGTGCCACCAGTGACCCATCCGACAGGGGAAAGATAGGCTACACCTTC,CATSDPSDRGKIGYTF
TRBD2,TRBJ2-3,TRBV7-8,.,TGTGCCAGCAGCGGTAGCGGGGGCCACACAGATACGCAGTATTTT,CASSGSGGHTDTQYF
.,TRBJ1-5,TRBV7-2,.,TGTGCCAGCAGCGGAGGGCGGAGTAGCAATCAGCCCCAGCATTTT,CASSGGRSSNQPQHF
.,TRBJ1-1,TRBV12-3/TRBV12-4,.,TGTGCCAGCAGATTTCTCGGAGGGACTGAAGCTTTCTTT,CASRFLGGTEAFF
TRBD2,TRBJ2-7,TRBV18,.,TGTGCCAGCTCAAAGCCGGGGGGTTACGAGCAGTACTTC,CASSKPGGYEQYF
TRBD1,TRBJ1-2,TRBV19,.,TGTGCCAGTAGTATAGGGGGACAGGGGGCTCGCGGCTACACCTTC,CASSIGGQGARGYTF
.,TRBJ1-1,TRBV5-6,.,TGTGCCAGCAGCGAGGGGGTCCGGAACACTGAAGCTTTCTTT,CASSEGVRNTEAFF
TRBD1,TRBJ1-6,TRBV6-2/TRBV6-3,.,TGTGCCAGCAGCCGGACAGGGGACGATTCACCCCTCCACTTT,CASSRTGDDSPLHF
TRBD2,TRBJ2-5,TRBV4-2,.,TGTGCCAGCAGCGAAGGACTAGCGGGGGCAGAGACCCAGTACTTC,CASSEGLAGAETQYF
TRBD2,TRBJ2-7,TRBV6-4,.,TGTGCCAGCAGCGCCCAGAGCGGGGGTCATGAGCAGTACTTC,CASSAQSGGHEQYF
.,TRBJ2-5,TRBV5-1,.,TGCGCCAGCAAGAAAGGGGACCAAGAGACCCAGTACTTC,CASKKGDQETQYF
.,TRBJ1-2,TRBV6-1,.,TGTGCCAGCAGTGTGACGCAGGGGTACTCCGACTATGGCTACACCTTC,CASSVTQGYSDYGYTF